The clone carrying this T cell receptor (beta chain) showed up just a few times. Other DNA sequences in the same sample also yield this CDR3. Trimming pared 0 bases from V and 7 bases from J, leaving 11 bases between. Germline CDR1 reads SGHRS; CDR2 reads YFSETQ. CDR3 length equals 14 residues. TCRdb's copy holds only in-frame clones and misses some; the assay was immunoSEQ multiplex PCR. The table records roughly 2 million clones, 95% of them present only once. The data were taken from a study of shared clonotypes between healthy human individuals. The rearrangement joins TRBV5-1 to TRBJ2-1; weak D call: TRBD1 (6 bases). Sequenced material: naive CD4+ T cells sorted from blood. Subset noted: CD45RA+ positively selected. This TCR derives from a man aged 18 to 30 in good health. CDR3 DNA sequence: TGCGCCAGCAGCTTGGAGACAGGTCTGAATGAGCAGTTCTTC. Translation: CASSLETGLNEQFF.